This T cell receptor beta chain was profiled in a study of CD8+CD57+ T cells in acquired aplastic anemia. Researchers used genomic DNA as the template to profile TCR beta VDJ and CDR3. TCRdb itself ran the reads through MiXCR, one entry per CDR3 protein. The data show about 120,000 distinct CDR3 sequences, roughly 40% seen once. Before being chosen for sequencing, patients had shown CD8+CD57+ cell expansion by flow cytometry. The sequence was collected from a human donor with aplastic anemia. Sequencing was performed on sorted CD4+, CD8+, or CD8+CD57+ T cells (not recorded which) from PBMCs.

The CDR3: CASSFTGHDTEAFF. CDR3 DNA: TGTGCCAGCAGCTTCACAGGGCACGACACTGAAGCTTTCTTT. The chain links TRBV9 to TRBJ1-1; D may be TRBD1 (6 bases). Trimming removed 4 bases at V and 3 bases at J, with 13 bases between. The length of the CDR3 is 14 residues. CDR1 and CDR2 from the germline V gene are SGDLS and YYNGEE.